This note documents a single T cell receptor beta chain sequence. The sample belongs to a study of blood T cell repertoires in COVID-19. Study-level background: The origin of the acute and convalescent COVID-19 samples was the United States, Italy and Spain. The analysed material was cDNA or gDNA that came from T cells, B-cell-depleted T cells, or PBMCs.

Germline V CDR1 and CDR2: SGDLS, YYNGEE. Trimming cost V 1 base and J 2 bases, with 11 bases left between them. The CDR3 length is 15 residues. In the original analysis: The authors estimated nucleated cell counts from reference gene primer amplification. TCRdb keeps only in-frame clones here, not all; method: immunoSEQ multiplex PCR. The V and J calls and clone size are taken from that table; D and trimming were inferred from the DNA. Of about 230,000 clones listed, about nine tenths were seen once; the top ten hold 11%. One Seattle source followed patients from active infection through their disease course.

This TCR derives from a man over 45 with COVID-19, enrolled during active disease. Sequencing input: peripheral blood. V usage is TRBV9 and J usage is TRBJ2-3, with TRBD2 as a possible D gene (6 bases). CDR3 region: CASSVIGTDTDTQYF. CDR3 DNA: TGTGCCAGCAGCGTAATAGGGACTGACACAGATACGCAGTATTTT.